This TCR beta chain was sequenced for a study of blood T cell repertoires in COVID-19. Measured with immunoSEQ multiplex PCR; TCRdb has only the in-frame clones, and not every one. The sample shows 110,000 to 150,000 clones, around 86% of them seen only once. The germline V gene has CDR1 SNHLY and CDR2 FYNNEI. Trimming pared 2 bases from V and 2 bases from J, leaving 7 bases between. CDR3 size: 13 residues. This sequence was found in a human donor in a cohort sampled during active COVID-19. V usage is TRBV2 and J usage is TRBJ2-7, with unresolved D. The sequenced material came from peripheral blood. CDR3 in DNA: TGTGCCAGCAGTGAAAGCCCCACCTACGAGCAGTACTTC. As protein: CASSESPTYEQYF.